This T cell receptor beta chain was sequenced during a study of blood T cell repertoires in COVID-19. Study-level background: Collection of acute and convalescent COVID-19 samples took place in the United States, Italy and Spain. PBMCs, B-cell-depleted T cells, or T cells were the source of the cDNA or gDNA that made up the material.

The V end lost 5 bases, the J end lost 4 bases, and 15 bases lay between the germline ends. This CDR3 spans 15 amino acids. The V gene's germline CDR1 is MNHEY and CDR2 SVGAGI. In the authors' workflow: Estimated nucleated cell counts came from reference gene primer amplification. Only in-frame clones appear in the TCRdb table, and some are missing; sequencing was by immunoSEQ multiplex PCR. The V and J calls and clone size come from that table; D and trimming were worked out from the DNA. The sample includes 100,000 to 150,000 clones, 65% to 85% of them seen just once. This sequence was found in a man at least 80 years old with active or convalescent COVID-19. Sequenced material: peripheral blood. This sequence joins TRBV6-5 and TRBJ1-5; possible D gene TRBD1, 5 bases. The chain's CDR3 is CASSTNRDFNQPQHF. The CDR3 nucleotides are TGTGCCAGCAGTACAAACCGGGACTTTAATCAGCCCCAGCATTTT.